This T cell receptor (beta chain) was identified during a study of OX40 agonist ivuxolimab in advanced cancers. Study-level points and caveats: Blood T cells, both CD4+ and CD8+, expanded clonally by week 6 at 0.1 to 3.0 mg/kg.

Only in-frame clones appear in the TCRdb table, and some are missing; sequencing was by immunoSEQ multiplex PCR. The sample records 150,000 to 190,000 clones, approximately 94% being singletons. Losses at the gene ends were 5 bases for V and 1 base for J; bases not matched to a gene: 11. Germline V gene sequence: CDR1 LNHDA, CDR2 SQIVND (reference sequence). The CDR3 length is 17 residues. As for this clone: Antigen unknown.

The starting material was CD4+ or CD8+ T cells sorted from blood, obtained in a trial of the OX40 agonist ivuxolimab. This TCR was sampled from an adult with an advanced solid tumor such as melanoma, head and neck, liver or kidney cancer. J is TRBJ1-1 and V is TRBV19; 9 nucleotides line up with TRBD1. CDR3 DNA: TGTGCCAGTAGTCCAAGTCCCGGGACAGGGCAGAACACTGAAGCTTTCTTT. It codes for CASSPSPGTGQNTEAFF. The whole variable domain, remainder taken from reference TRBV19 and TRBJ1-1, is DGGITQSPKYLFRKEGQNVTLSCEQNLNHDAMYWYRQDPGQGLRLIYYSQIVNDFQKGDIAEGYSVSREKKESFPLTVTSAQKNPTAFYLCASSPSPGTGQNTEAFFGQGTRLTVV.